This T cell receptor beta chain was observed in a study of blood T cell repertoires in COVID-19. Study as a whole: There were acute and convalescent COVID-19 samples, and they came from the United States, Italy and Spain. Sources were T cells, B-cell-depleted T cells, or PBMCs; the material itself was cDNA or gDNA.

The CDR3 contains 13 residues. The germline gives CDR1 SGHRS, CDR2 YFSETQ. V was pared by 6 bases and J by 3 bases, with 10 bases between. Study processing details: Nucleated cell counts were estimated from reference gene primer amplification. The protocol was immunoSEQ multiplex PCR, while the TCRdb copy is restricted to in-frame clones and leaves out a portion. V, J and clone size were drawn from that table, and D and trimming were deduced from the DNA. In the table there are about 130,000 clones, roughly 90% of which are singletons. Seattle cases were enrolled at active infection and followed longitudinally.

This sequence joins TRBV5-1 and TRBJ2-1, with D possibly TRBD1 on 5 matching bases. The clonotype originates from a man between 60 and 75 years old with COVID-19, enrolled during active disease. The sample consisted of peripheral blood. The CDR3 DNA is TGCGCCAGCACTCCAGGGTACTACAATGAGCAGTTCTTC. It translates to CASTPGYYNEQFF.